Below, 26 T cell receptor beta chains from the same sample are listed, as sequenced in a study of blood T cells in healthy people across ages. Together with a sample-barcoded 5' primer, a J-beta primer mix was included in a second PCR lasting 7 to 11 cycles. TCRdb reprocessed the 5' RACE reads via MiXCR and lists one record per CDR3 protein. The sample holds about 570,000 distinct CDR3 sequences; roughly a quarter are singletons and the top ten take 3% to 4%. These data also formed part of another study, on T cells of mothers and their children.

Input material: blood. These receptors all stem from a boy aged 2 to 10 in good health.

This clonotype was observed a few times. The V and J genes are TRBV13 and TRBJ1-1; 8 nucleotides align to TRBD1. The junction had 7 bases not matched to a gene; V was cut back by 0 bases and J by 4 bases. Germline CDR1 and CDR2: PRHDT and FYEKMQ (reference sequence). The length of the CDR3 is 16 residues. This chain's CDR3 is CASSLGQGARGTEAFF. The CDR3 DNA follows: TGTGCCAGCAGCTTAGGGCAGGGGGCGCGCGGCACTGAAGCTTTCTTT.

This clonotype showed up just once. This chain connects TRBV7-6 to TRBJ2-7, with 12 bases matching TRBD1. CDR1 SGHVS and CDR2 FNYEAQ come from the germline V gene. The CDR3 has 15 residues. With V trimmed by 6 bases and J by 5 bases, 8 bases remained unmatched. CDR3 protein: CASSPAGTGGHEQYF. The CDR3, as DNA: TGTGCCAGCAGTCCCGCCGGGACAGGGGGCCACGAGCAGTACTTC.

V usage is TRBV7-9 and J usage is TRBJ2-7, with TRBD2 matching 14 bases. This CDR3 spans 18 amino acids. CDR1 SEHNR and CDR2 FQNEAQ come from the germline V gene (reference sequence). V lost 6 bases to trimming and J lost 4 bases; unmatched junction nucleotides: 14. The CDR3: CASSLSWTSGGNRYEQYF. CDR3 sequence (DNA): TGTGCCAGCAGTTTGTCGTGGACTAGCGGGGGGAACAGGTACGAGCAGTACTTC.

The rearrangement links TRBV20-1 to TRBJ1-4; weak D call: TRBD1 (5 bases). The germline V and J ends were trimmed by 0 bases and 3 bases, with 14 bases remaining between them. The germline gives CDR1 DFQATT, CDR2 SNEGSKA (reference sequence). The CDR3 length is 16 residues. CDR3 nucleotide sequence: TGCAGTGCTAGAGATTGGAAGCAGGGACCTAATGAAAAACTGTTTTTT. Encoded protein: CSARDWKQGPNEKLFF.

V gene TRBV27 combines with J gene TRBJ1-1; 8 positions match TRBD1. There are 14 residues in the CDR3. The V and J ends lost 6 bases and 3 bases, in that order; junction bases with no gene match: 6. Per the germline V gene, CDR1 is MNHEY and CDR2 is SMNVEV (reference sequence). Written as DNA, the CDR3 is TGTGCCAGCAGGATGGTGGGACAGGACACTGAAGCTTTCTTT. Translation gives CASRMVGQDTEAFF.

The chain combines TRBV5-1 with TRBJ2-3; D call uncertain. This CDR3 has 16 amino acids. CDR1 is SGHRS, CDR2 YFSETQ, per germline. The V gene lost 4 bases and the J gene lost 6 bases, with 21 bases spanning the gap. In nucleotides, the CDR3 is TGCGCCAGCAGCCCGGATGATCTAGTTTATGGCGATACGCAGTATTTT. Its protein is CASSPDDLVYGDTQYF.

This chain joins TRBV5-1 and TRBJ2-3, with a tentative D call TRBD2 (6 bases). Trimming cost V 1 base and J 3 bases, with 12 bases left between them. The CDR3 runs to 15 residues. Germline CDR1 reads SGHRS; CDR2 reads YFSETQ. The DNA for the CDR3 is TGCGCCAGCAGCTTGATGTTCGGAGGGACAGATACGCAGTATTTT. This translates into CASSLMFGGTDTQYF.

The chain recombines TRBV10-3 with TRBJ2-6, with TRBD1 matching 11 bases. CDR1 is ENHRY and CDR2 is SYGVKD in the germline V gene. The CDR3 spans 18 residues. Germline trimming cut 2 bases from V and 2 bases from J; bases unmatched to any gene: 5. CDR3 coding DNA: TGTGCCATCAGTGAGCAAGGACAGGGGGCCCCTGGGGCCAACGTCCTGACTTTC. Translation gives CAISEQGQGAPGANVLTF.

In this sample, this clonotype turned up a few times. This chain joins TRBV19 and TRBJ2-7; 9 bases map to TRBD1. Germline V gene data show CDR1 as LNHDA and CDR2 as SQIVND (reference sequence). J gave up 1 base and V 5 bases, and 9 bases lay outside the gene matches. There are 16 residues in the CDR3. This chain's CDR3 is CASSSLGQGASYEQYF. The CDR3 coding sequence is TGTGCCAGTAGTTCCCTGGGACAGGGAGCGTCCTACGAGCAGTACTTC.

The sample holds one count of this clonotype. The chain uses TRBV15 and TRBJ2-1; no reliable D call. Germline loops: CDR1 LNHNV, CDR2 YYDKDF (reference sequence). The CDR3 consists of 16 residues. V gave up 1 base and J gave up 0 bases, with 10 bases separating them. The CDR3 DNA sequence: TGTGCCACCAGCAGAGGGATGAAAGGCTCCTACAATGAGCAGTTCTTC. Its translation is CATSRGMKGSYNEQFF.

The V call is TRBV7-2, the J call TRBJ1-2, with TRBD1 as a possible D gene (6 bases). Germline V gene data show CDR1 as SGHTA and CDR2 as FQGNSA. The CDR3 sequence is 15 residues long. The germline V and J ends were trimmed by 5 bases and 0 bases, with 13 bases remaining between them. DNA of the CDR3: TGTGCCAGCAGCCGGGACACAGTTTCTAACTATGGCTACACCTTC. Protein product: CASSRDTVSNYGYTF. Based on the CDR3 plus reference TRBV7-2 and TRBJ1-2, the full variable domain is GAGVSQSPSNKVTEKGKDVELRCDPISGHTALYWYRQSLGQGLEFLIYFQGNSAPDKSGLPSDRFSAERTGGSVSTLTIQRTQQEDSAVYLCASSRDTVSNYGYTFGSGTRLTVV.

With regard to this clonotype: A much larger clone differs by one base, so this may be a read error. J is TRBJ2-5 and V is TRBV10-3; D might be TRBD1 or TRBD2, each matching 6 bases. CDR3 length: 13 amino acids. Germline V lookup: CDR1 ENHRY, CDR2 SYGVKD. CDR3 DNA: TGTGCCATCCATGGGGGGCCTGGGGAGACCCAGTGCTTC. Protein sequence: CAIHGGPGETQCF.

This clonotype was picked up many times. This rearrangement joins TRBV7-9 to TRBJ2-2; D gene uncertain. CDR1 SEHNR and CDR2 FQNEAQ come from the germline V gene (reference sequence). Trimming stripped 8 bases from V and 6 bases from J, with 7 bases between. This CDR3 has 11 residues. The CDR3 spells CASSLSGELFF. CDR3 nucleotides: TGTGCCAGCTCACTATCCGGGGAGCTGTTTTTT.

This clonotype occurred a few times. With a much larger clone just one base away, this may be a read error. The chain carries TRBV9 and TRBJ2-3, with D maybe TRBD1 (5 bases). Germline CDR1 SGDLS, CDR2 YYNGEE. There are 15 residues in the CDR3. The CDR3 DNA reads TGTGCCAGCAGCGTAGGAAGCGCGGCGACAGATATGCAGTATTTT. Translation: CASSVGSAATDMQYF.

This chain connects TRBV7-2 to TRBJ1-4; D is possibly TRBD1 (6 bases). Germline-derived CDR1 and CDR2 are SGHTA and FQGNSA. The CDR3 is 15 residues long. V gave up 2 bases and J gave up 3 bases, with 10 bases separating them. The CDR3 here is CASSLSRGANEKLFF. CDR3 nucleotide sequence: TGTGCCAGCAGCTTAAGCAGGGGAGCTAATGAAAAACTGTTTTTT.

The V and J genes are TRBV20-1 and TRBJ1-2; 10 bases line up with TRBD1. CDR1 and CDR2 (germline): DFQATT, SNEGSKA (reference sequence). There are 14 residues in the CDR3. J gave up 8 bases and V 3 bases, and 9 bases lay outside the gene matches. In nucleotides, the CDR3 is TGCAGTGCTAGGGAGACAGGGGGCTTGACCGGCTACACCTTC. It encodes CSARETGGLTGYTF.

This clonotype came up a few times. This rearrangement joins TRBV9 to TRBJ2-6; maybe TRBD1 (6 bases). V was clipped by 4 bases and J by 2 bases, with 10 bases between them. The CDR3 extends over 15 amino acids. Germline assignment: CDR1 SGDLS and CDR2 YYNGEE. The CDR3 sequence is CASSPRTAGANVLTF. CDR3 bases: TGTGCCAGCAGCCCGCGGACAGCTGGGGCCAACGTCCTGACTTTC.

This clonotype was counted only a few times. The V call is TRBV12-3 or TRBV12-4, the J call TRBJ2-3, with 7 bases fitting TRBD2. With V trimmed by 2 bases and J by 4 bases, 24 bases remained unmatched. The CDR3 is made up of 21 amino acids. CDR3 sequence (DNA): TGTGCCAGCAGTTTATCTCGTTTGGCCACCGGGCTAGCGGAGTCTTCAGATACGCAGTATTTT. It codes for CASSLSRLATGLAESSDTQYF.

This clonotype came up a few times. V is TRBV10-3 and J is TRBJ2-7; a weak D match, TRBD2 (6 bases). V was pared by 8 bases and J by 0 bases, with 8 bases between. The CDR3 consists of 12 residues. Germline V gene data show CDR1 as ENHRY and CDR2 as SYGVKD. The CDR3 spells CAIAGSSYEQYF. As DNA, the CDR3 is TGTGCCATCGCGGGGAGCTCCTACGAGCAGTACTTC.

This clonotype was counted only a few times. The genes are TRBV12-3 or TRBV12-4 and TRBJ2-1; TRBD2 might be the D (5 bases). The closer fit of TRBJ2-7 to the DNA end suggests the J call may be wrong. This CDR3 is 13 amino acids long. Here the CDR3 DNA reads TGTGCCAGCGTCCAGAGGGATCGGGACGAGCAGTACTTC. Its protein is CASVQRDRDEQYF.

The V and J genes are TRBV20-1 and TRBJ2-1; possibly TRBD1 for D (6 bases). Trimming cost V 0 bases and J 2 bases, with 14 bases left between them. This CDR3 comprises 16 residues. The germline gives CDR1 DFQATT, CDR2 SNEGSKA (reference sequence). CDR3 protein: CSAREPTGITYNEQFF. The DNA for the CDR3 is TGCAGTGCTAGAGAGCCAACAGGGATCACCTACAATGAGCAGTTCTTC.

On this clonotype: Just one base apart from a much larger clone, this may be a read error. This chain links TRBV3-1 with TRBJ2-1; no clear D gene. Judging by the DNA end, TRBJ2-7 fits better; the J call may be wrong. Germline V CDR1 and CDR2: LGHDT, YNNKEL (reference sequence). The CDR3 runs 11 residues. This CDR3 is CASSHDYEQYF. CDR3 coding DNA: TGTGCCAGCAGCCACGACTACGAGCAGTACTTC.

This clonotype was observed a handful of times. This sequence joins TRBV6-6 and TRBJ2-7, with D possibly matching TRBD1 (5 bases). CDR1 and CDR2 from the germline V gene are MNHNY and SVGAGI (reference sequence). Trimming shortened V by 6 bases and J by 0 bases, and 15 bases separated the two germline ends. CDR3 length: 15 amino acids. Here the CDR3 reads CASSRRQFRSYEQYF. The CDR3 DNA reads as TGTGCCAGCAGCCGAAGACAGTTCCGCTCCTACGAGCAGTACTTC.

The CDR3 DNA sequence: TGTGCCAGCAACTTCCCCACCAGAGCGAACACCGGGGAGCTGTTTTTT. Translating gives CASNFPTRANTGELFF. The V and J genes are TRBV12-3 or TRBV12-4 and TRBJ2-2; D ambiguous. V was cut by 7 bases and J by 0 bases, with 15 bases left in between. The CDR3 is 16 residues long.

This clonotype was observed a few times. This chain links TRBV19 with TRBJ2-3, with D unresolved. V was clipped by 5 bases and J by 4 bases, with 10 bases between them. CDR1 and CDR2 from the germline V gene are LNHDA and SQIVND (reference sequence). The CDR3 has 13 amino acids. DNA for the CDR3: TGTGCCAGTAGTCCCCTTAATGCAGATACGCAGTATTTT. The encoded protein is CASSPLNADTQYF.

V gene TRBV7-2 combines with J gene TRBJ1-4; weak D call: TRBD1 (6 bases). This CDR3 is built from 15 residues. Trimming took off 0 bases at V and 1 base at J, with 6 bases between the two ends. From germline, CDR1 is SGHTA and CDR2 FQGNSA. The CDR3 sequence: CASSLARGTNEKLFF. The CDR3 region has the DNA TGTGCCAGCAGCTTAGCCAGGGGAACTAATGAAAAACTGTTTTTT.